Presented here are 29 T cell receptor beta chains from one specimen sequenced in a study of blood T cell repertoires in COVID-19. Here immunoSEQ multiplex PCR was the method, and the copy in TCRdb shows in-frame clones only, minus some. The sample has over 65,000 clones; roughly 77% are singletons. The sample taken for sequencing was peripheral blood. The receptors come from a human donor in a cohort sampled during active COVID-19.

CDR3 coding DNA: TGTGCCAGCTCACCAGATCTACTAGCCGGCGAGCAGTACTTC. This codes for CASSPDLLAGEQYF. The chain recombines TRBV18 with TRBJ2-7, with D tentatively TRBD2 (6 bases). The V gene lost 2 bases and the J gene lost 6 bases, with 14 bases spanning the gap. CDR3 length equals 14 residues. Germline values: CDR1 KGHSH, CDR2 LQKENI.

This sequence joins TRBV28 and TRBJ2-1, with TRBD2 matching 8 bases. The CDR3 has 15 amino acids. Trimming at V came to 4 bases and at J to 6 bases, leaving 8 bases not matched to a gene. Germline CDR1 and CDR2: MDHEN and SYDVKM. Written as DNA, the CDR3 is TGTGCCAGCAGTTCTTTAGCGGGGAGAACCAATGAGCAGTTCTTC. This translates into CASSSLAGRTNEQFF.

This chain connects TRBV5-1 to TRBJ2-3; 8 bases fit TRBD2. The ends lost 1 base at V and 3 bases at J; junction bases unmatched: 4. From germline, CDR1 is SGHRS and CDR2 YFSETQ. The CDR3 has 15 amino acids. The CDR3, as DNA: TGCGCCAGCAGCTTGCGGGCTAGCGGGACAGATACGCAGTATTTT. The encoded protein is CASSLRASGTDTQYF.

This clone is a singleton in its sample. The chain uses TRBV6-2 or TRBV6-3 and TRBJ1-1; 11 bases map to TRBD1. Looked up from germline, CDR1 is MNHEY and CDR2 is SVGEGT. The junction had 5 bases not matched to a gene; V was cut back by 4 bases and J by 4 bases. The CDR3 loop spans 15 amino acids. The CDR3 here is CASSLGTGGTTEAFF. CDR3 sequence (DNA): TGTGCCAGCAGTTTGGGGACAGGGGGGACCACTGAAGCTTTCTTT.

This clone was seen a few times. J is TRBJ1-1 and V is TRBV28, with a possible D match to TRBD1 (6 bases). CDR1 is MDHEN and CDR2 is SYDVKM in the germline V gene. The ends were cut back, 5 bases at V and 0 bases at J, with 13 bases in the middle. The length of the CDR3 is 15 residues. In nucleotides, the CDR3 is TGTGCCAGCAGTCTAGCGGGGGCCCTGAACACTGAAGCTTTCTTT. Translation: CASSLAGALNTEAFF.

The rearrangement uses TRBV14 and TRBJ1-6; D ambiguous. Between the trimmed V and J ends, which lost 0 bases and 0 bases, there was a span of 3 bases. CDR1 and CDR2 from the germline V gene are SGHDN and FVKESK. This CDR3 has 15 amino acids. CDR3 bases: TGTGCCAGCAGCCAAGATCTCTCCTATAATTCACCCCTCCACTTT. Translation: CASSQDLSYNSPLHF.

The chain uses TRBV3-1 (or the pseudogene TRBV3-2) and TRBJ1-2, with 9 nucleotides matching TRBD1. V was pared by 6 bases and J by 8 bases, with 10 bases of the junction left unmatched. The CDR3 sequence is 14 residues long. From germline, CDR1 is LGHDT and CDR2 YNNKEL (reference sequence). CDR3 region: CASSQIQGAEGYTF. The CDR3 nucleotides are TGTGCCAGCAGTCAAATACAGGGGGCTGAGGGCTACACCTTC.

This chain connects TRBV7-2 to TRBJ2-7, with D possibly being TRBD2 (6 bases). Germline V gene sequence: CDR1 SGHTA, CDR2 FQGNSA. The CDR3 totals 14 residues. V was cut by 6 bases and J by 6 bases, with 18 bases left in between. The CDR3 nucleotides are TGTGCCAGCAGACCCCCGAGGGGAGGCAGCGAGCAGTACTTC. Protein product: CASRPPRGGSEQYF.

This clone has just one count. This chain connects TRBV28 to TRBJ2-5, with TRBD1 as a possible D gene (6 bases). The CDR3 covers 12 residues. With 8 bases removed from V and 4 bases from J, the gap between germline ends came to 11 bases. Germline V lookup: CDR1 MDHEN, CDR2 SYDVKM. The CDR3 nucleotides read TGTGCCAGCTTACAGGGTTCAGAGACCCAGTACTTC. Protein sequence: CASLQGSETQYF.

V usage is TRBV5-4 and J usage is TRBJ2-7; TRBD1 matches at 9 bases. Germline V lookup: CDR1 SGHNT, CDR2 YYREEE (reference sequence). Trimming cost V 1 base and J 4 bases; bases outside gene matches: 3. The CDR3 covers 14 residues. This CDR3 reads CASSLRDREYEQYF. The DNA for the CDR3 is TGTGCCAGCAGCTTGCGGGACAGGGAATACGAGCAGTACTTC.

V is TRBV6-1 and J is TRBJ2-7, with TRBD1 matching 8 bases. Germline CDR1 is MNHNS and CDR2 is SASEGT. V was clipped by 0 bases and J by 1 base; unmatched bases: 5. The CDR3 is 16 residues long. The CDR3 DNA sequence: TGTGCCAGCAGTGAAGCCAACAGGGGGAGATCCTACGAGCAGTACTTC. Translation gives CASSEANRGRSYEQYF.

The V and J genes are TRBV1 and TRBJ2-7; the D segment call TRBD2 is taken from the table without a DNA check. TRBV1 is given as a pseudogene. The CDR3 length is 16 residues. The DNA for the CDR3 is TGCACCAGCAGCCAAGACCGCCCCGGACTTAGCTACGAGCAGTACTTC. Amino acid sequence: CTSSQDRPGLSYEQYF.

The chain uses TRBV28 and TRBJ2-2, with TRBD2 matching 11 bases. CDR1 and CDR2 (germline): MDHEN, SYDVKM. The CDR3 totals 22 residues. With 4 bases clipped from V and 0 bases from J, the junction kept 19 bases outside the gene matches. CDR3 in DNA: TGTGCCAGCAGTTCGATACAGGGCGAGGGACTAGCGGATTACCCGAACACCGGGGAGCTGTTTTTT. It specifies CASSSIQGEGLADYPNTGELFF.

The V and J genes are TRBV4-1 and TRBJ1-4; unclear D gene. Germline assignment: CDR1 MGHRA and CDR2 YSYEKL. The V and J ends lost 3 bases and 5 bases respectively, with 13 bases between them. The CDR3 is 15 residues long. CDR3 sequence (DNA): TGCGCCAGCAGCCAGGTTATATCCAGAAATGAAAAACTGTTTTTT. Protein product: CASSQVISRNEKLFF.

The V call is TRBV7-2, the J call TRBJ1-5, with a weak D call TRBD1 (6 bases). CDR1 and CDR2 (germline): SGHTA, FQGNSA. The CDR3 consists of 16 residues. V was trimmed by 5 bases and J by 5 bases, leaving 19 bases between them. The CDR3 loop is CASSPLGGHRDQPQHF. As DNA, the CDR3 is TGTGCCAGCAGCCCCCTTGGGGGACACCGGGATCAGCCCCAGCATTTT.

The chain combines TRBV7-3 with TRBJ2-5; D is uncertain. CDR3 length: 13 amino acids. Per the germline V gene, CDR1 is SGHTA and CDR2 is FQGTGA. Deletions cut 1 base from V and 2 bases from J, with 5 bases between. CDR3: CASSLNLQETQYF. The CDR3 DNA follows: TGTGCCAGCAGCTTAAACTTGCAAGAGACCCAGTACTTC.

The CDR3 region is CASSGSLPRGEYF. In nucleotides, the CDR3 is TGTGCCAGCAGTGGAAGTCTACCGCGGGGCGAGTACTTC. This chain uses TRBV28 with TRBJ2-5, with D possibly TRBD2 on 6 matching bases. The CDR3 has 13 amino acids. Germline lookup yields CDR1 MDHEN and CDR2 SYDVKM. Trimming cost V 5 bases and J 12 bases, with 19 bases left between them.

J is TRBJ2-5 and V is TRBV4-3; no definite D call. V dropped 0 bases and J dropped 3 bases, with 11 bases sitting between them. The CDR3 covers 15 residues. Looked up from germline, CDR1 is LGHNA and CDR2 is YSLEER. The CDR3 nucleotides read TGCGCCAGCAGCCAAGATAGTGGGCCCAAAGAGACCCAGTACTTC. This sequence encodes CASSQDSGPKETQYF.

V and J are TRBV29-1 and TRBJ1-1; a weak D match, TRBD1 (5 bases). Trimming pared 2 bases from V and 3 bases from J, leaving 13 bases between. CDR1 SQVTM and CDR2 ANQGSEA come from the germline V gene. This CDR3 contains 14 residues. Here the CDR3 DNA reads TGCAGCGTTGAATGGGGTGGGGCGGACACTGAAGCTTTCTTT. Its translation: CSVEWGGADTEAFF.

The gene calls are TRBV5-4 and TRBJ1-1; perhaps TRBD1 as D (5 bases). This CDR3 has 15 amino acids. V was pared by 4 bases and J by 0 bases, with 13 bases between. The germline V gene encodes CDR1 SGHNT and CDR2 YYREEE (reference sequence). In DNA form, the CDR3 reads TGTGCCAGCAGCCCGCGGGGGGTCATGAACACTGAAGCTTTCTTT. It yields the protein CASSPRGVMNTEAFF.

This clone was observed a few times. This chain links TRBV10-3 with TRBJ1-5, with unresolved D. Germline V gene sequence: CDR1 ENHRY, CDR2 SYGVKD. V was clipped by 0 bases and J by 7 bases, with 13 bases between them. The CDR3 contains 15 residues. The CDR3 here is CAISESIRTGQPQHF. CDR3 sequence (DNA): TGTGCCATCAGTGAGTCCATTCGGACTGGCCAGCCCCAGCATTTT.

CDR3 protein: CASSFEVGTGAVNTEAFF. CDR3 DNA sequence: TGTGCCAGCAGCTTCGAAGTCGGGACAGGAGCTGTGAACACTGAAGCTTTCTTT. The V call is TRBV7-9, the J call TRBJ1-1; 8 nucleotides line up with TRBD1. V was pared by 3 bases and J by 0 bases, with 12 bases of the junction left unmatched. CDR1 SEHNR and CDR2 FQNEAQ come from the germline V gene (reference sequence). This CDR3 has 18 residues.

This clone was detected only once. This rearrangement joins TRBV30 to TRBJ2-2; D perhaps matches TRBD2 (7 bases). This CDR3 spans 16 amino acids. Germline V gene sequence: CDR1 GTSNPN, CDR2 SVGIG (reference sequence). Between the trimmed V and J ends, which lost 0 bases and 2 bases, there was a span of 13 bases. CDR3 sequence reads: CAWSVIAGANTGELFF. The CDR3 nucleotides read TGTGCCTGGAGTGTCATTGCGGGGGCCAACACCGGGGAGCTGTTTTTT. Using reference TRBV30 and TRBJ2-2 for the parts outside the CDR3, the full variable domain is SQTIHQWPATLVQPVGSPLSLECTVEGTSNPNLYWYRQAAGRGLQLLFYSVGIGQISSEVPQNLSASRPQDRQFILSSKKLLLSDSGFYLCAWSVIAGANTGELFFGEGSRLTVL.

V usage is TRBV28 and J usage is TRBJ2-7; 8 nucleotides line up with TRBD1. Germline V CDR1 and CDR2: MDHEN, SYDVKM. This CDR3 comprises 14 residues. V gave up 5 bases and J gave up 2 bases; unmatched junction bases: 5. The CDR3 sequence is CASSATQGAYEQYF. The CDR3 coding sequence is TGTGCCAGCAGTGCGACACAGGGGGCCTACGAGCAGTACTTC.

The V call is TRBV9, the J call TRBJ2-2; 9 bases agree with TRBD1. The CDR3 has 18 amino acids. Unmatched junction bases numbered 14, after V lost 4 bases and J lost 4 bases. CDR1 is SGDLS, CDR2 YYNGEE, per germline. CDR3 sequence reads: CASSPRSPQGAGTGELFF. As DNA, the CDR3 is TGTGCCAGCAGCCCCCGGTCCCCACAGGGGGCGGGCACCGGGGAGCTGTTTTTT.

Written as DNA, the CDR3 is TGTGCCACCCGCGAGGCGGTAAACACTGAAGCTTTCTTT. Protein: CATREAVNTEAFF. This sequence joins TRBV24-1 and TRBJ1-1; D gene unclear. Looked up from germline, CDR1 is KGHDR and CDR2 is SFDVKD. Between the trimmed V and J ends, which lost 9 bases and 2 bases, there was a span of 12 bases. This CDR3 region has 13 residues.

The rearrangement links TRBV10-3 to TRBJ2-7; tentative D call: TRBD2 (5 bases). This CDR3 has 16 amino acids. V was trimmed by 3 bases and J by 0 bases, leaving 15 bases between them. In germline, CDR1 is ENHRY, CDR2 SYGVKD. DNA of the CDR3: TGTGCCATCAGTGACTCTGGACTCGCCCGCTCCTACGAGCAGTACTTC. Translating it yields CAISDSGLARSYEQYF.

The chain uses TRBV2 and TRBJ1-6; weak D call: TRBD1 (5 bases). Germline V gene data show CDR1 as SNHLY and CDR2 as FYNNEI. The CDR3 sequence is 16 residues long. V was clipped by 8 bases and J by 6 bases, with 20 bases between them. The CDR3 bases are TGTGCCAGCGGAGATGGGGTGGGGCAGCTTAATTCACCCCTCCACTTT. Protein sequence: CASGDGVGQLNSPLHF.

This clone was seen more than once but under ten times. The J gene is TRBJ1-1, the V gene TRBV7-8; weak D call: TRBD1 (6 bases). CDR3 length equals 12 residues. Deletions cut 5 bases from V and 4 bases from J, with 8 bases between. Looked up from germline, CDR1 is SGHVS and CDR2 is FQNEAQ. CDR3 nucleotide sequence: TGTGCCAGCAGCCTCAGGGGCACTGAAGCTTTCTTT. The encoded protein is CASSLRGTEAFF.